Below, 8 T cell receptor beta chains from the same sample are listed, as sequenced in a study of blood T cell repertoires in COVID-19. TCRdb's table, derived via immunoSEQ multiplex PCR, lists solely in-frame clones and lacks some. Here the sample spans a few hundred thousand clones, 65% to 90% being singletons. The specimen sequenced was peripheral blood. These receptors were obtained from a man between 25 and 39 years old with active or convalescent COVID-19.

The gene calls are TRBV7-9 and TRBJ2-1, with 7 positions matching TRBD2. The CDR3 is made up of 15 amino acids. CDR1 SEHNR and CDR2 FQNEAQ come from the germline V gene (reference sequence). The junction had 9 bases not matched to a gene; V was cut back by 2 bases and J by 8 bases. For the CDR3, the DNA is TGTGCCAGCAGCTTACCCAAGGGAGGGAGCGATGAGCAGTTCTTC. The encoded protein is CASSLPKGGSDEQFF.

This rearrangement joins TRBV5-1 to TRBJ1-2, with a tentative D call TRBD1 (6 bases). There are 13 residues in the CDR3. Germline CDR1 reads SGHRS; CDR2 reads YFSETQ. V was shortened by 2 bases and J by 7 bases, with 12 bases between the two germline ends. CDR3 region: CASSFGTRTGYTF. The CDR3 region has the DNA TGCGCCAGCAGCTTTGGGACAAGGACTGGCTACACCTTC.

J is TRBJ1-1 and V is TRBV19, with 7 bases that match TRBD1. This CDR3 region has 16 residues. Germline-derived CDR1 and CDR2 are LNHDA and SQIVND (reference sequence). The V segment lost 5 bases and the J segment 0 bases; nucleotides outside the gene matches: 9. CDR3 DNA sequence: TGTGCCAGTAGTGGGGGAAGGACAGGCTTGAACACTGAAGCTTTCTTT. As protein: CASSGGRTGLNTEAFF.

The CDR3 sequence: CASTQTGWYEQYF. The CDR3 DNA follows: TGTGCCAGCACCCAGACAGGGTGGTACGAGCAGTACTTC. The V and J genes are TRBV11-2 and TRBJ2-7; TRBD1 agrees at 7 bases. The CDR3 spans 13 residues. Germline loops: CDR1 SGHAT, CDR2 FQNNGV. V shed 7 bases and J 4 bases; nucleotides not matched to a gene: 7.

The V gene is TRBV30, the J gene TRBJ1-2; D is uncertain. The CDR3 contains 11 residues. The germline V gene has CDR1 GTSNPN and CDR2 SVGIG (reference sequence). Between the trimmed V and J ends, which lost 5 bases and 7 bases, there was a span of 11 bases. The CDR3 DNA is TGTGCCTGGGGCCACGGAGGTGGCTACACCTTC. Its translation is CAWGHGGGYTF.

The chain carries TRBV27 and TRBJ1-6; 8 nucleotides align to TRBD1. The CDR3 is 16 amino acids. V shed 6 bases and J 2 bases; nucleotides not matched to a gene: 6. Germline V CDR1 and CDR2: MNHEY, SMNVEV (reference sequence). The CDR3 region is CASRLQGEPYNSPLHF. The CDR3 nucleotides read TGTGCCAGCAGACTACAGGGGGAGCCCTATAATTCACCCCTCCACTTT.

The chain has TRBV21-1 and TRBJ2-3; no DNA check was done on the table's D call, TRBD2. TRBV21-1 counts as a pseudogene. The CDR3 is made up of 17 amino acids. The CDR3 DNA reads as TGTGCCAGCAGCAACCTGCCTTCTAGCGGGGGCACAGATACGCAGTATTTT. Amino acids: CASSNLPSSGGTDTQYF.

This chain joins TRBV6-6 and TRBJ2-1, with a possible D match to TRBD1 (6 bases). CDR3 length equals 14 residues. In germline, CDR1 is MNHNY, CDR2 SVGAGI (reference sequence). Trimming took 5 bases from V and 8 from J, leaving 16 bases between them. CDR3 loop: CASSQQGTGDEQFF. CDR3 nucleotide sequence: TGTGCCAGCAGTCAGCAGGGGACCGGGGATGAGCAGTTCTTC.